This T cell receptor beta chain stems from a study of early T cells in non-severe SARS-CoV-2 infection. Study background: Chains were unpaired, as sequencing was done on bulk RNA from unsorted whole blood. Study observations and caveats: The study's VDJdb matching favored anti-spike CD8 responses and missed private and CD4 specificities.

Per germline, CDR1 SGHRS and CDR2 YFSETQ. This CDR3 has 14 residues. V lost 4 bases, J lost 3 bases, and 14 bases lay in between. Comments on this clonotype: Its antigen is still unknown.

Individual cDNA molecules carried attached unique molecular identifiers. MiXCR, applied by TCRdb to the 5' RACE reads, yields one record per CDR3 protein. The table shows roughly 70,000 distinct CDR3 sequences, with just over 20% occurring only once. This chain uses TRBV5-1 with TRBJ2-7, with a possible D match to TRBD1 (6 bases). The origin of this receptor is an adult who was a healthcare worker with PCR-confirmed SARS-CoV-2 infection or an uninfected control (not recorded which). This sample comprised whole blood, obtained at baseline. Here the CDR3 reads CASSAQTGLYEQYF. CDR3 bases: TGCGCCAGCAGCGCCCAGACAGGCCTCTACGAGCAGTACTTC.